The present entry profiles one T cell receptor (beta chain) with its context. These data belong to a study of blood T cell repertoires in COVID-19. Overall study: From the United States, Italy and Spain came samples of acute and convalescent COVID-19.

As originally analysed: Estimation of nucleated cell counts was performed using reference gene primer amplification. The repertoire was sequenced with immunoSEQ multiplex PCR; TCRdb's copy has only in-frame clones and lacks some. That table gives V, J and clone size, and the DNA gave D and trimming. The sample carries 60,000 to 75,000 clones, over 75% recorded once. The clonotype originates from a man in his fifties or sixties with acute or convalescent COVID-19. Sequenced sample: peripheral blood.

This CDR3 reads CASRRPGGKDGYTF. The DNA of the CDR3 is TGTGCCAGCAGGAGACCAGGGGGCAAGGATGGCTACACCTTC. The chain uses TRBV11-2 and TRBJ1-2; TRBD1 matches at 8 bases. V lost 6 bases to trimming and J lost 6 bases; unmatched junction nucleotides: 9. The length of the CDR3 is 14 residues. The V gene's germline CDR1 is SGHAT and CDR2 FQNNGV.